The rows below give T cell receptor beta chains drawn from one sample of a study of tissue T cells after allogeneic stem cell transplantation. Generated by immunoSEQ multiplex PCR, the TCRdb table keeps only in-frame clones and is missing some. This table holds fewer than 30,000 clones, roughly 87% found once. The sample here was blood, taken before transplantation. The receptors derive from a woman between 18 and 55 years old who later had graft-versus-host disease after an allogeneic stem cell transplant. The CDR3 runs from the conserved cysteine through the conserved F or W. D genes are given only for firm matches. Not every row has a clone size; where given, it reads once, few, many or a size class.

J	size	D	V	CDR3	DNA
TRBJ1-1	few	-	TRBV14	CASSQEMNTEAFF	TGTGCCAGCAGCCAAGAAATGAACACTGAAGCTTTCTTT
TRBJ1-1	once	TRBD1	TRBV19	CASAGQTNTEAFF	TGTGCCAGCGCGGGACAGACGAACACTGAAGCTTTCTTT
TRBJ1-2	few	-	TRBV6-6	CASRPPGQGNYGYTF	TGTGCCAGCAGGCCCCCGGGCCAGGGTAACTATGGCTACACCTTC
TRBJ2-3	-	-	TRBV7-9	CASSLKGSDTQYF	TGTGCCAGCAGCCTAAAAGGTTCAGATACGCAGTATTTT
TRBJ2-3	-	-	TRBV4-1	CASSQGLREDRSTDTQYF	TGCGCCAGCAGCCAAGGGCTGAGGGAGGACCGAAGCACAGATACGCAGTATTTT
TRBJ2-1	-	-	TRBV29-1	CSVVAGLSFSYNEQFF	TGCAGCGTTGTCGCTGGGTTGAGTTTTTCCTACAATGAGCAGTTCTTC
TRBJ2-7	-	-	TRBV7-2	CASSLFFGRGTEPYEQYF	TGTGCCAGCAGCTTATTCTTTGGTCGGGGGACAGAACCTTACGAGCAGTACTTC
TRBJ2-7	-	-	TRBV4-1	CASSQDESPHYEQYF	TGCGCCAGCAGCCAAGACGAGAGTCCGCACTACGAGCAGTACTTC
TRBJ2-1	-	-	TRBV7-6	CASSPRQSSSYNEQFF	TGTGCCAGCAGCCCCCGACAGTCTAGCTCCTACAATGAGCAGTTCTTC
TRBJ2-1	-	-	TRBV6-5	CASSRRDEQFF	TGTGCCAGCAGCAGACGAGACGAGCAGTTCTTC
TRBJ2-7	-	-	TRBV5-6	CASTQSITYEQYF	TGTGCCAGCACCCAATCGATAACCTACGAGCAGTACTTC
TRBJ2-1	-	-	TRBV20-1	CSARVEKQFF	TGCAGTGCTAGAGTGGAGAAGCAGTTCTTC
TRBJ2-7	-	-	TRBV9	CASSVSSAPYEQYF	TGTGCCAGCAGCGTAAGCTCAGCTCCCTACGAGCAGTACTTC
TRBJ2-7	once	TRBD1	TRBV25-1	CASSGGQGRYEQYF	TGTGCCAGCAGTGGGGGACAGGGGAGATACGAGCAGTACTTC
TRBJ2-3	-	-	TRBV10-3	CAIKRTRTDTQYF	TGTGCCATCAAAAGAACCCGCACAGATACGCAGTATTTT
TRBJ1-5	-	TRBD1	TRBV6-1	CASSEGEGQGNQPQHF	TGTGCCAGCAGTGAAGGAGAAGGACAGGGCAATCAGCCCCAGCATTTT
TRBJ2-2	-	TRBD1	TRBV7-3	CASSFLGQGAGGELFF	TGTGCCAGCAGCTTCCTTGGACAGGGGGCTGGCGGGGAGCTGTTTTTT
TRBJ2-2	-	TRBD1	TRBV28	CASSFSIGTGNTGELFF	TGTGCCAGCAGTTTTAGTATCGGGACAGGAAACACCGGGGAGCTGTTTTTT
TRBJ1-1	-	-	TRBV27	CASRIRRQENTEAFF	TGTGCCAGCAGAATCCGCCGACAGGAGAACACTGAAGCTTTCTTT
TRBJ1-2	-	-	TRBV6-4	CASSDSPQAWYGYTF	TGTGCCAGCAGTGACTCCCCACAGGCATGGTATGGCTACACCTTC
TRBJ1-4	-	-	TRBV18	CASSPGANGALDGKLFF	TGTGCCAGCTCACCAGGGGCGAATGGAGCGTTGGACGGAAAACTGTTTTTT
TRBJ1-2	-	-	TRBV9	CASSGMNGYTF	TGTGCCAGCAGCGGAATGAATGGCTACACCTTC
TRBJ2-2	-	-	TRBV2	CASSLGQTSNTGELFF	TGTGCCAGCAGCCTAGGACAGACCTCGAACACCGGGGAGCTGTTTTTT
TRBJ1-2	few	-	TRBV2	CASSQGIRGYTF	TGTGCCAGCAGTCAAGGGATTCGAGGCTACACCTTC
TRBJ1-5	-	-	TRBV19	CASSARGASNQPQHF	TGTGCCAGTAGTGCCCGGGGAGCAAGCAATCAGCCCCAGCATTTT
TRBJ1-1	-	-	TRBV7-2	CASSPLRGLGTEAFF	TGTGCCAGCAGTCCCTTACGGGGTCTTGGCACTGAAGCTTTCTTT
TRBJ1-2	-	-	TRBV19	CASSTLERQNYGYTF	TGTGCCAGTAGTACCCTGGAACGGCAAAACTATGGCTACACCTTC
TRBJ1-1	-	-	TRBV30	CAWKESTEAFF	TGTGCCTGGAAGGAGTCTACTGAAGCTTTCTTT
TRBJ1-5	-	-	TRBV6-1	CASSEGGQIPQHF	TGTGCCAGCAGTGAAGGGGGGCAGATCCCCCAGCATTTT
TRBJ1-4	-	-	TRBV15	CATSSGMGGDEKLFF	TGTGCCACCAGCAGCGGAATGGGGGGCGATGAAAAACTGTTTTTT
TRBJ2-2	-	-	TRBV7-9	CASSFNTGELFF	TGTGCCAGCAGCTTTAACACCGGGGAGCTGTTTTTT
TRBJ1-6	-	-	TRBV14	CASGNYNSPLHF	TGTGCCAGTGGAAACTATAATTCACCCCTCCACTTT
TRBJ2-1	-	TRBD1	TRBV2	CASSPTGAHRGEQFF	TGTGCCAGCAGTCCGACAGGGGCCCATCGCGGTGAGCAGTTCTTC
TRBJ1-1	-	-	TRBV10-1	CASSEVNRPTEAFF	TGCGCCAGCAGTGAAGTTAACCGGCCCACTGAAGCTTTCTTT
TRBJ2-1	-	-	TRBV2	CASSLLRSSYNEQFF	TGTGCCAGCAGTCTCCTCAGAAGCTCCTACAATGAGCAGTTCTTC
TRBJ1-1	-	TRBD1	TRBV18	CASSPRDRSNTEAFF	TGTGCCAGCTCACCACGGGACAGATCGAACACTGAAGCTTTCTTT
TRBJ1-2	-	-	TRBV7-9	CASSLDRPRTF	TGTGCCAGCAGCTTGGATAGGCCCCGCACCTTC